The 13 T cell receptor beta chains given below trace back to one sample, sequenced in a study of control samples from healthy donors and cancer patients. The method was immunoSEQ multiplex PCR; TCRdb's version includes in-frame clones alone and lacks a portion of them. The sample records 200,000 to 250,000 clones, 85% to 95% being singletons. The specimen was blood. Source of these receptors: a man over 45 in good health.

The rearrangement joins TRBV7-8 to TRBJ1-2; D is undetermined. The CDR3 is 13 amino acids. V was shortened by 2 bases and J by 4 bases, with 8 bases between the two germline ends. Looked up from germline, CDR1 is SGHVS and CDR2 is FQNEAQ. CDR3 in DNA: TGTGCCAGCAGCTTATCCCGGGGCTATGGCTACACCTTC. It codes for CASSLSRGYGYTF.

J is TRBJ2-3 and V is TRBV30; TRBD2 aligns across 9 bases. Trimming cost V 3 bases and J 6 bases; bases outside gene matches: 10. The germline CDR1 and CDR2 sequences are GTSNPN and SVGIG (reference sequence). The CDR3 length is 15 residues. The chain's CDR3 is CAWRTWRGGRDTQYF. In DNA, the CDR3 is TGTGCCTGGAGAACATGGCGGGGGGGTCGGGATACGCAGTATTTT.

V gene TRBV28 combines with J gene TRBJ1-1; D ambiguous. The germline V gene has CDR1 MDHEN and CDR2 SYDVKM. With 6 bases removed from V and 1 base from J, the gap between germline ends came to 6 bases. The CDR3 sequence is 12 residues long. The CDR3 region has the DNA TGTGCCAGCAGCCGATCGAACACTGAAGCTTTCTTT. Protein sequence: CASSRSNTEAFF.

The chain recombines TRBV7-8 with TRBJ2-7; the D is unclear. Trimming took off 1 base at V and 5 bases at J, with 12 bases between the two ends. The CDR3 is 14 residues long. Germline-derived CDR1 and CDR2 are SGHVS and FQNEAQ. CDR3 nucleotides: TGTGCCAGCAGCTTAGGACCGTCGCTGAACGAGCAGTACTTC. Residues: CASSLGPSLNEQYF.

The J gene is TRBJ2-1, the V gene TRBV28; 7 bases are shared with TRBD1. CDR1 is MDHEN and CDR2 is SYDVKM in the germline V gene. Trimming cost V 5 bases and J 6 bases; bases outside gene matches: 13. The CDR3 is made up of 16 amino acids. The CDR3 nucleotides read TGTGCCAGCAGTGTAGCTCAGGGGGTACTCTCCAATGAGCAGTTCTTC. Its protein product is CASSVAQGVLSNEQFF.

The chain combines TRBV28 with TRBJ1-2; the D is unclear. Per germline, CDR1 MDHEN and CDR2 SYDVKM. Trimming took 6 bases from V and 2 from J, leaving 19 bases between them. The CDR3 length is 16 residues. DNA for the CDR3: TGTGCCAGCAGCCCCCCGGGAGTGTCCCTAAACTATGGCTACACCTTC. Protein product: CASSPPGVSLNYGYTF.

V and J are TRBV28 and TRBJ1-2; 11 bases map to TRBD1. This CDR3 spans 14 amino acids. V gave up 5 bases and J gave up 4 bases; unmatched junction bases: 3. CDR1 is MDHEN, CDR2 SYDVKM, per germline. The CDR3 DNA is TGTGCCAGCAGTCGGGGGACAGGGGGCTATGGCTACACCTTC. Translating gives CASSRGTGGYGYTF.

The chain carries TRBV5-1 and TRBJ1-1; D is perhaps TRBD1 (5 bases). V gave up 3 bases and J gave up 4 bases, with 13 bases separating them. Per germline, CDR1 SGHRS and CDR2 YFSETQ. This CDR3 region has 14 residues. CDR3 in DNA: TGCGCCAGCAGCTCCACCGGGGCAGGCACTGAAGCTTTCTTT. This gives the protein CASSSTGAGTEAFF.

V gene TRBV27 combines with J gene TRBJ2-1; TRBD2 aligns across 12 bases. The V gene end was trimmed by 2 bases and the J gene end by 8 bases; junction bases not matched to a gene: 4. The CDR3 covers 15 residues. CDR1 is MNHEY and CDR2 is SMNVEV in the germline V gene (reference sequence). The CDR3 bases are TGTGCCAGCAGTTTACTAGCGGGGGGGCCAGATGAGCAGTTCTTC. It specifies CASSLLAGGPDEQFF.

The rearrangement joins TRBV9 to TRBJ2-1; weak D call: TRBD1 (5 bases). Germline values: CDR1 SGDLS, CDR2 YYNGEE. The CDR3 consists of 13 residues. Trimming stripped 3 bases from V and 4 bases from J, with 8 bases between. CDR3 DNA: TGTGCCAGCAGCGAACAGGTTTACAATGAGCAGTTCTTC. Translated, it gives CASSEQVYNEQFF.

Only one count was recorded for this clone. This chain links TRBV19 with TRBJ1-5; no clear D. V gave up 6 bases and J gave up 1 base, with 13 bases separating them. CDR1 is LNHDA and CDR2 is SQIVND in the germline V gene (reference sequence). The CDR3 is made up of 15 amino acids. The CDR3 DNA is TGTGCCAGTAGCAGGACCGGGCCGAGCAATCAGCCCCAGCATTTT. It codes for CASSRTGPSNQPQHF.

This clone was observed a handful of times. Here the CDR3 DNA reads TGTGCCAGCAGCCCAACCGGGACCCCCGGACACTATGGCTACACCTTC. Translated: CASSPTGTPGHYGYTF. V and J are TRBV7-6 and TRBJ1-2, with TRBD1 as a possible D gene (5 bases). Germline V CDR1 and CDR2: SGHVS, FNYEAQ. The CDR3 loop spans 16 amino acids. Between the trimmed V and J ends, which lost 5 bases and 3 bases, there was a span of 19 bases.

This chain connects TRBV18 to TRBJ2-3, with TRBD2 identical over 7 bases. V lost 1 base and J lost 2; bases outside the gene matches: 6. Per the germline V gene, CDR1 is KGHSH and CDR2 is LQKENI. The CDR3 totals 16 residues. CDR3 coding DNA: TGTGCCAGCTCACCACGGGACGGGGGGACCACAGATACGCAGTATTTT. Amino acids: CASSPRDGGTTDTQYF.